A selection of T cell receptor beta chains follows, all from one sample in a study of cytomegalovirus exposure and HLA in healthy donors. The data were produced by immunoSEQ multiplex PCR, yet TCRdb's version contains in-frame clones alone and is incomplete. The repertoire holds about 180,000 clones, with over 65% as singletons. The sequencing sample was made of PBMCs. These receptors came from a man aged 60 to 75 in good health and CMV-seronegative. Both conserved end residues are part of each CDR3. Each record gives: J gene, D gene, V gene, clone size, CDR3 DNA, CDR3 protein. D genes are given only for firm matches. Expanded clones get a size class; other rows say once, few or many, or leave the size out.

j_call: TRBJ1-5
d_call: TRBD1
v_call: TRBV5-6
clone_size: -
cdr3_nt: TGTGCCAGCAGTCGCCGGGACAGGGGGGATCATCAGCCCCAGCATTTT
cdr3_aa: CASSRRDRGDHQPQHF

j_call: TRBJ2-7
d_call: -
v_call: TRBV5-1
clone_size: -
cdr3_nt: TGCGCCAGCAGCTTGGCGACAGGTCTCTCCTACGAGCAGTACTTC
cdr3_aa: CASSLATGLSYEQYF

j_call: TRBJ2-3
d_call: TRBD2
v_call: TRBV5-4
clone_size: -
cdr3_nt: TGTGCCAGCAGCTTGGGGGTTAGCGGGACGATCACAGATACGCAGTATTTT
cdr3_aa: CASSLGVSGTITDTQYF

j_call: TRBJ1-1
d_call: -
v_call: TRBV14
clone_size: -
cdr3_nt: TGTGCCAGCAAAAGCTCAGCGACGAACACTGAAGCTTTCTTT
cdr3_aa: CASKSSATNTEAFF

j_call: TRBJ2-3
d_call: TRBD1
v_call: TRBV5-1
clone_size: few
cdr3_nt: TGCGCCAGCATGCGGACAGGGCGCGGGGATACGCAGTATTTT
cdr3_aa: CASMRTGRGDTQYF

j_call: TRBJ2-3
d_call: -
v_call: TRBV5-1
clone_size: -
cdr3_nt: TGCGCCAGCAGCTTGAACGGTACGCAGTATTTT
cdr3_aa: CASSLNGTQYF

j_call: TRBJ2-3
d_call: -
v_call: TRBV30
clone_size: -
cdr3_nt: TGTGCCTGGCATGGACTGAGCCGGACAGATACGCAGTATTTT
cdr3_aa: CAWHGLSRTDTQYF

j_call: TRBJ2-3
d_call: TRBD1
v_call: TRBV6-6
clone_size: -
cdr3_nt: TGTGCCAGCAGTTCCTGGGACAGGGGCACAGATACGCAGTATTTT
cdr3_aa: CASSSWDRGTDTQYF

j_call: TRBJ2-3
d_call: TRBD2
v_call: TRBV11-3
clone_size: once
cdr3_nt: TGTGCCAGCAGCCAAGGACTAGCGGGAGTGGCAGATACGCAGTATTTT
cdr3_aa: CASSQGLAGVADTQYF

j_call: TRBJ2-1
d_call: TRBD2
v_call: TRBV20-1
clone_size: few
cdr3_nt: TGCAGTGCTAGGTGGGGGGGTTACCAGTTCTTC
cdr3_aa: CSARWGGYQFF

j_call: TRBJ2-2
d_call: TRBD1
v_call: TRBV15
clone_size: once
cdr3_nt: TGTGCCACCAGCAGTGATATCGGACAGGGGGCCGGGGAGCTGTTTTTT
cdr3_aa: CATSSDIGQGAGELFF

j_call: TRBJ2-1
d_call: TRBD2
v_call: TRBV4-1
clone_size: once
cdr3_nt: TGCGCCAGCAGCCAAACTAGCGGGGGGGCCAGGAATGAGCAGTTCTTC
cdr3_aa: CASSQTSGGARNEQFF

j_call: TRBJ1-3
d_call: TRBD1
v_call: TRBV5-1
clone_size: -
cdr3_nt: TGCGCCAGCAGCTTGGGGACAGGGACTGGAAACACCATATATTTT
cdr3_aa: CASSLGTGTGNTIYF

j_call: TRBJ1-6
d_call: -
v_call: TRBV13
clone_size: -
cdr3_nt: TGTGCCAGCAGCTTTAGGGGTGGTTCACCCCTCCACTTT
cdr3_aa: CASSFRGGSPLHF

j_call: TRBJ1-2
d_call: TRBD1
v_call: TRBV7-2
clone_size: -
cdr3_nt: TGTGCCAGCAGCTCCCACAGGGGGCTGAACTATGGCTACACCTTC
cdr3_aa: CASSSHRGLNYGYTF

j_call: TRBJ1-4
d_call: TRBD1
v_call: TRBV2
clone_size: -
cdr3_nt: TGTGCCAGCAGTGAAGCTCGAGGGGGCTTTGAAAAACTGTTTTTT
cdr3_aa: CASSEARGGFEKLFF

j_call: TRBJ2-7
d_call: -
v_call: TRBV7-2
clone_size: -
cdr3_nt: TGTGCCAGCAGCTCGCAGTTCTACGAGCAGTACTTC
cdr3_aa: CASSSQFYEQYF

j_call: TRBJ1-1
d_call: -
v_call: TRBV7-2
clone_size: -
cdr3_nt: TGTGCCAGCTTCCGGGGGGCACAAGCTTTCTTT
cdr3_aa: CASFRGAQAFF

j_call: TRBJ1-6
d_call: TRBD1
v_call: TRBV30
clone_size: -
cdr3_nt: TGTGCCTGGAGCCCGGACAGGGGTTTTTCACCCCTCAACTTT
cdr3_aa: CAWSPDRGFSPLNF

j_call: TRBJ2-5
d_call: TRBD2
v_call: TRBV7-8
clone_size: -
cdr3_nt: TGTGCCAGCAGCTTAGATAGCGGGGGGACTCAAGAGACCCAGTACTTC
cdr3_aa: CASSLDSGGTQETQYF

j_call: TRBJ1-2
d_call: TRBD1
v_call: TRBV4-1
clone_size: -
cdr3_nt: TGCGCCAGCAGCCTACAGGGGGCGTCCCTTCTTCCCAACTATGGCTACACCTTC
cdr3_aa: CASSLQGASLLPNYGYTF

j_call: TRBJ1-1
d_call: -
v_call: TRBV7-2
clone_size: -
cdr3_nt: TGTGCCAGCAGCTTTCAAAACACTGAAGCTTTCTTT
cdr3_aa: CASSFQNTEAFF

j_call: TRBJ1-2
d_call: TRBD1
v_call: TRBV7-9
clone_size: -
cdr3_nt: TGTGCCAGCAGCCCCCGAACAGGGGCTTGTGGCTACACCTTC
cdr3_aa: CASSPRTGACGYTF

j_call: TRBJ2-1
d_call: TRBD2
v_call: TRBV19
clone_size: -
cdr3_nt: TGTGCCAGTAGTTGGAGTGGGAGGGCCAGTAGAGATGAGCAGTTCTTC
cdr3_aa: CASSWSGRASRDEQFF

j_call: TRBJ1-6
d_call: -
v_call: TRBV7-9
clone_size: -
cdr3_nt: TGTGCCAGCAGCACCAGACCGGGAGACGAAGAGGGTTCACCCCTCCACTTT
cdr3_aa: CASSTRPGDEEGSPLHF

j_call: TRBJ1-5
d_call: -
v_call: TRBV5-4
clone_size: -
cdr3_nt: TGCGCCAGCAGCCAAGGGGGTAACAATCAGCCCCAGCATTTT
cdr3_aa: CASSQGGNNQPQHF

j_call: TRBJ2-5
d_call: -
v_call: TRBV6-4
clone_size: -
cdr3_nt: TGTGCCAGCAGTGACTCTAGGGGGGGGACCCAGTACTTC
cdr3_aa: CASSDSRGGTQYF

j_call: TRBJ1-2
d_call: -
v_call: TRBV29-1
clone_size: -
cdr3_nt: TGCAGCGTTGAAGACCGCGCCCCCGCCTATGGCTACACCTTC
cdr3_aa: CSVEDRAPAYGYTF

j_call: TRBJ2-2
d_call: TRBD2
v_call: TRBV5-1
clone_size: -
cdr3_nt: TGCGCCAGCAAGACTACCGGGGGGAGTCCCGGGGAGCTGTTTTTT
cdr3_aa: CASKTTGGSPGELFF

j_call: TRBJ1-2
d_call: TRBD1
v_call: TRBV7-8
clone_size: -
cdr3_nt: TGTGCCAGCAGCTTGACTCGACAGGGGAGCTACACCTTC
cdr3_aa: CASSLTRQGSYTF

j_call: TRBJ1-1
d_call: TRBD1
v_call: TRBV6-4
clone_size: -
cdr3_nt: TGTGCCAGCAGTGCCCGGACAGGGGTTCAGGCCACTGAAGCTTTCTTT
cdr3_aa: CASSARTGVQATEAFF

j_call: TRBJ1-5
d_call: -
v_call: TRBV28
clone_size: few
cdr3_nt: TGTGCCAGCAGTGACAGGCTTAGCAATCAGCCCCAGCATTTT
cdr3_aa: CASSDRLSNQPQHF

j_call: TRBJ2-7
d_call: -
v_call: TRBV13
clone_size: -
cdr3_nt: TGTGCCAGCGGAGGGTTTTACGAGCAGTACTTC
cdr3_aa: CASGGFYEQYF

j_call: TRBJ1-1
d_call: TRBD1
v_call: TRBV6-4
clone_size: once
cdr3_nt: TGTGCCAGCAGTGAAGGGACAGGGCGTAAAGCTTTCTTT
cdr3_aa: CASSEGTGRKAFF

j_call: TRBJ2-3
d_call: -
v_call: TRBV28
clone_size: -
cdr3_nt: TGTGCCAGCAGTTTTTCTCCCAGGGTGAATTCAGATACGCAGTATTTT
cdr3_aa: CASSFSPRVNSDTQYF

j_call: TRBJ1-1
d_call: -
v_call: TRBV2
clone_size: -
cdr3_nt: TGTGCCAGCAAATCCAACCTCGCCAGCGCTGAAGCTTTCTTT
cdr3_aa: CASKSNLASAEAFF

j_call: TRBJ2-7
d_call: TRBD2
v_call: TRBV4-3
clone_size: -
cdr3_nt: TGCGCCAGCAGCCAAGAAAGCGGGAGCTACGAGCAGTACTTC
cdr3_aa: CASSQESGSYEQYF

j_call: TRBJ2-1
d_call: TRBD1
v_call: TRBV25-1
clone_size: -
cdr3_nt: TGTGCCAGCAGGGGGACAGGCTCCTACAATGAGCAGTTCTTC
cdr3_aa: CASRGTGSYNEQFF

j_call: TRBJ1-1
d_call: TRBD1
v_call: TRBV5-1
clone_size: few
cdr3_nt: TGCGCCAGCATTCCTTACAGGGGCACTGAAGCTTTCTTT
cdr3_aa: CASIPYRGTEAFF

j_call: TRBJ2-1
d_call: -
v_call: TRBV12-5
clone_size: -
cdr3_nt: TGTGCTAGTGGTTTGGTGAGACGGGAGACTAGCTCCTACAATGAGCAGTTCTTC
cdr3_aa: CASGLVRRETSSYNEQFF

j_call: TRBJ1-4
d_call: -
v_call: TRBV7-9
clone_size: -
cdr3_nt: TGTGCCAGCAGCCTCGACGGAGGAGAAAATGAAAAACTGTTTTTT
cdr3_aa: CASSLDGGENEKLFF

j_call: TRBJ1-1
d_call: -
v_call: TRBV7-6
clone_size: -
cdr3_nt: TGTGCCAGCAGCTTAGGCTCCGCCGCGGTGATGAACACTGAAGCTTTCTTT
cdr3_aa: CASSLGSAAVMNTEAFF

j_call: TRBJ1-6
d_call: TRBD1
v_call: TRBV5-6
clone_size: -
cdr3_nt: TGTGCCAGCAGCTTGGACGAGACAGGGTTGTCACCCCTCCACTTT
cdr3_aa: CASSLDETGLSPLHF

j_call: TRBJ2-7
d_call: TRBD2
v_call: TRBV6-5
clone_size: -
cdr3_nt: TGTGCCAGCAGTTACGGGGCAGCGGGAGATTACTACGAGCAGTACTTC
cdr3_aa: CASSYGAAGDYYEQYF

j_call: TRBJ2-5
d_call: -
v_call: TRBV18
clone_size: -
cdr3_nt: TGTGCCAGCTCACCTGTGGACAACCAAGAGACCCAGTACTTC
cdr3_aa: CASSPVDNQETQYF

j_call: TRBJ2-7
d_call: -
v_call: TRBV11-2
clone_size: -
cdr3_nt: TGTGCCAGCAGCTTAGATTATCAACAGTCCTACGAGCAGTACTTC
cdr3_aa: CASSLDYQQSYEQYF

j_call: TRBJ2-5
d_call: -
v_call: TRBV5-1
clone_size: -
cdr3_nt: TGCGCCAGCAGCTTACAAACAGGGATCCAAGAGACCCAGTACTTC
cdr3_aa: CASSLQTGIQETQYF

j_call: TRBJ2-7
d_call: TRBD1
v_call: TRBV6-5
clone_size: -
cdr3_nt: TGTGCCAGCAGTTTTTTAGACAGGGTCTCCTACGAGCAGTACTTC
cdr3_aa: CASSFLDRVSYEQYF

j_call: TRBJ2-6
d_call: -
v_call: TRBV5-4
clone_size: -
cdr3_nt: TGTGCCAGCAGCGCTAAACTAGCTGCCGGGGCCAACGTCCTGACTTTC
cdr3_aa: CASSAKLAAGANVLTF

j_call: TRBJ2-3
d_call: -
v_call: TRBV28
clone_size: -
cdr3_nt: TGTGCCAGCAGTTCAGTCACAGATACGCAGTATTTT
cdr3_aa: CASSSVTDTQYF